This T cell receptor (beta chain) was sequenced in a study of cytomegalovirus exposure and HLA in healthy donors. CDR1 and CDR2 (germline): SGHDT, YYEEEE. There are 16 residues in the CDR3. The junction had 6 bases not matched to a gene; V was cut back by 3 bases and J by 4 bases. PCR employed 60 Vbeta and 13 Jbeta primers. Method: immunoSEQ multiplex PCR; TCRdb's copy keeps in-frame clones and lacks some. The repertoire includes some 51,000 clones, about three quarters of them detected once, and around 2.5% sits in the top ten. Study results and caveats: In a later analysis, most CMV-associated TCR beta chains appeared HLA-restricted.

As for this clone: Antigen specificity is unknown.

This clonotype was sampled from a female donor in good health and CMV-seronegative. Sequenced material: PBMCs. The J gene is TRBJ2-2, the V gene TRBV5-6; 10 bases are shared with TRBD1. The DNA for the CDR3 is TGTGCCAGCAGCTGGGGGACAGGGGTGAGCACCGGGGAGCTGTTTTTT. Translation: CASSWGTGVSTGELFF.